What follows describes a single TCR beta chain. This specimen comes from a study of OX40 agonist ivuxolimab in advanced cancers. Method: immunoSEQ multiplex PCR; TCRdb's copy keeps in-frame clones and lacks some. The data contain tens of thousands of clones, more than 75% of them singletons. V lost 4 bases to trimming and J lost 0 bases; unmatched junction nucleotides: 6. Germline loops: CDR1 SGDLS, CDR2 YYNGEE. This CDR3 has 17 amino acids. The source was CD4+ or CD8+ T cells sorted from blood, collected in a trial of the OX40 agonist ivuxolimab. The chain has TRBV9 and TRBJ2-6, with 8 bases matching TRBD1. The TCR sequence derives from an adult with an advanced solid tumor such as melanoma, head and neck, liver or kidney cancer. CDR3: CASSPGGGSSGANVLTF. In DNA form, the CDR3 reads TGTGCCAGCAGCCCAGGGGGCGGCAGCTCTGGGGCCAACGTCCTGACTTTC.